This TCR beta chain was sequenced in a study of blood T cell repertoires in COVID-19. Losses at the gene ends were 5 bases for V and 0 bases for J; bases not matched to a gene: 15. Per the germline V gene, CDR1 is LNHDA and CDR2 is SQIVND (reference sequence). The CDR3 extends over 19 amino acids. Method: immunoSEQ multiplex PCR; TCRdb's copy keeps in-frame clones and lacks some. The data contain a few hundred thousand clones, almost 85% of them singletons. The chain is built from TRBV19 and TRBJ1-5; TRBD1 matches 8 bases. The receptor comes from a man over 45 with active or convalescent COVID-19. The specimen sequenced was peripheral blood. CDR3 nucleotide sequence: TGTGCCAGTAGTCTCAAAGACAGGGGCTCGGGACTTAGCAATCAGCCCCAGCATTTT. Protein sequence: CASSLKDRGSGLSNQPQHF.